The entry below describes one T cell receptor (beta chain). The data belong to a study of blood T cell repertoires in COVID-19. The overall study: Samples came from the United States, Italy and Spain, spanning acute and convalescent COVID-19. In each case, the material was cDNA or gDNA derived from T cells, B-cell-depleted T cells, or PBMCs.

The germline gives CDR1 SGHDN, CDR2 FVKESK. This CDR3 is 14 amino acids long. V lost 1 base to trimming and J lost 3 bases, with 10 bases between them. Per the study methods: Estimation of nucleated cell counts was performed using reference gene primer amplification. The table came from immunoSEQ multiplex PCR; TCRdb's copy has only in-frame clones and leaves some out. That table furnishes V, J and clone size, whereas the DNA furnished D and trimming. The repertoire consists of 40,000 to 65,000 clones, with roughly 84% occurring once and the leading ten covering approximately 10%. Sequencing used peripheral blood. The J gene is TRBJ2-7, the V gene TRBV14, with D perhaps TRBD1 (6 bases). This sequence was found in a man between 65 and 85 years old with active COVID-19. The CDR3, as DNA: TGTGCCAGCAGCCAAGCAGGGGACCGCTACGAGCAGTACTTC. Translation gives CASSQAGDRYEQYF.